This T cell receptor beta chain was retrieved from a study of T cell changes during pregnancy in multiple sclerosis. Between the trimmed V and J ends, which lost 3 bases and 1 base, there was a span of 6 bases. This CDR3 contains 13 residues. CDR1 is LNHDA, CDR2 SQIVND, per germline (reference sequence). Data came from immunoSEQ multiplex PCR; TCRdb stores just in-frame clones and leaves some out. The sample has about 58,000 clones; about 90% are singletons. The rearrangement links TRBV19 to TRBJ2-5; D ambiguous. The TCR sequence derives from a female donor in good health, enrolled as a control in a pregnancy study. The source material was CD4+ T cells from peripheral blood mononuclear cells, sampled after pregnancy. The CDR3 DNA reads TGTGCCAGTAGTATGAGCCCCCAAGAGACCCAGTACTTC. Its translation: CASSMSPQETQYF.